This T cell receptor beta chain was sequenced for a study of CD8 T cells in Susac syndrome. Reverse transcription of about 0.45 to 1 ug RNA was performed with random hexamers. MiXCR, run by TCRdb on the immunoSEQ multiplex PCR reads, gives a single entry per CDR3 protein. The profile shows 55,000 to 80,000 distinct CDR3 sequences, 85% to 95% of them singletons. The V gene lost 7 bases and the J gene lost 9 bases, with 10 bases spanning the gap. This CDR3 has 11 amino acids. The genes are TRBV12-3 or TRBV12-4 and TRBJ2-1, with D tentatively TRBD1 or TRBD2 (5 bases each). The sequenced sample was CD4+ T cells from PBMCs. The TCR sequence derives from a human donor with Susac syndrome. The CDR3, as DNA: TGTGCCAGCACCACAGGAGGTGAGCAGTTCTTC. As protein: CASTTGGEQFF.